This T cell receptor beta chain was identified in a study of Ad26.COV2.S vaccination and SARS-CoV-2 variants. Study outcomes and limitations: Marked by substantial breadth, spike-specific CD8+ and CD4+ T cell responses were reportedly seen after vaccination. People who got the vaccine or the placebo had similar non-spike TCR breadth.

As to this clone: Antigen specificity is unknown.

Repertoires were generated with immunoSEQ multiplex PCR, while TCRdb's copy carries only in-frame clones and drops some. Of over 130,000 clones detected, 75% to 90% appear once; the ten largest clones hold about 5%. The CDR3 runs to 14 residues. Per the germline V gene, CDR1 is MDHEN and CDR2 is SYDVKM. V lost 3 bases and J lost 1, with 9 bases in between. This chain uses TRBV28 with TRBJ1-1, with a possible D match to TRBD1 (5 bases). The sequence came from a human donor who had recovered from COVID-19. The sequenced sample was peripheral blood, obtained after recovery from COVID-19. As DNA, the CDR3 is TGTGCCAGCAGTTTCTCGGGGGGGAACACTGAAGCTTTCTTT. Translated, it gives CASSFSGGNTEAFF.